The entry below describes one TCR beta chain. The data are from a study of blood T cell repertoires in COVID-19. In the study overall: Acute and convalescent COVID-19 samples came from the United States, Italy and Spain.

Per the authors' pipeline: It was from reference gene primer amplification that nucleated cell counts were estimated. The table came from immunoSEQ multiplex PCR; TCRdb's copy has only in-frame clones and leaves some out. That table supplies the V and J calls and clone size; D and trimming were determined from the DNA. The table lists tens of thousands of clones, 75% to 90% of them singletons. Germline CDR1 reads SGHRS; CDR2 reads YFSETQ. Trimming removed 2 bases from V and 1 base from J; junction bases left unmatched: 2. The length of the CDR3 is 14 residues. The receptor was isolated from a woman aged 40-49 years with acute or convalescent COVID-19. This chain joins TRBV5-1 and TRBJ1-1, with 7 bases identical to TRBD1. Material: peripheral blood. The CDR3 spells CASSFGQENTEAFF. CDR3 DNA: TGCGCCAGCAGCTTCGGACAGGAGAACACTGAAGCTTTCTTT.